Sequencing of this T cell receptor (beta chain) was carried out in a study of blood T cell repertoires in COVID-19 (dated by TCRdb to about 2020). Study-wide context: Samples from collaborators originated in the United States, Italy and Spain and spanned both the acute and convalescent phases of COVID-19. The prospective study material was composed of cDNA or gDNA derived from T cells, B-cell-depleted T cells, or PBMCs. The repertoires were released in a freely available public database meant as a resource for research on the immune response to SARS-CoV-2. Where available, HLA class I and class II types were taken from metadata supplied by the sample provider and were not determined by assay-based typing. The dataset comprised deeply sampled blood TCRbeta repertoires from subjects exposed to, actively infected with, or recovered from COVID-19. Sample metadata almost always included a de-identified subject ID, COVID-19 status, age in years and sex. The samples were drawn from two sources: the first 160 participants of the ongoing ImmuneRACE study, and 1,000 to 1,500 subjects contributed by 6 global collaborators. What the research found in general, with its limitations: The quantity of clinical and demographic metadata differed by source and by participant and was supplied without curation.

With regard to this clone: Its antigen is currently not known. No per-base quality is available; no much larger clone lies one base away.

In Seattle, one collaborating source enrolled patients while the infection was active and tracked those patients longitudinally over the course of disease. Whole blood was collected in K2EDTA tubes by collaborating institutions according to the institutions' own protocols. Collaborator samples were shipped for TCRbeta analysis as frozen whole blood, isolated PBMCs, or DNA extracted from either sample type. CDR1 and CDR2 (GTSNPN, SVGIG) derive from the germline V gene (reference sequence). Relative to germline, V is missing 3 bases and J is missing 15 bases, with 8 bases of the junction outside any gene match. CDR3 length: 13 amino acids, cysteine to phenylalanine. Only the CDR3 DNA is retained, 39 bases long and in frame from the first base. TCRbeta CDR3 regions were amplified from genomic DNA using the immunoSEQ Assay, a bias-controlled multiplex PCR. In the original analysis: The number of nucleated cells in each sample was estimated by amplification of reference gene primers within the assay. Sequence reads were collapsed and filtered to measure the absolute abundance of every unique TCRbeta CDR3 rearrangement. Productive Simpson clonality was computed per sample as the square root of Simpson's diversity index over productive rearrangements. Entries here come from immuneACCESS through TCRdb and include only in-frame sequences with V and J called. Some clones fail to appear in such tables; in the studies checked, an unresolved V gene covers under half of the shortfall, and the cause of the remainder is unknown. D and trimming were read from the DNA, whereas the V and J calls and clone size are those reported in that table. In all, the sample holds 150,000 to 200,000 clones, and approximately 80% of those were seen once. Of the sample, about 14% falls within the top ten clones.

The sequenced material came from peripheral blood. Recombination joined TRBV30 with TRBJ2-1, with 13 bases aligning to TRBD2. This receptor was obtained from a woman in her 70s with COVID-19, enrolled during active disease. The nucleotide sequence reads TGTGCCTGGAGCCCCACTAGCGGGAGGGCCATGTTCTTC. This codes for CAWSPTSGRAMFF.